This T cell receptor beta chain was sequenced in a study of blood T cell repertoires in COVID-19. In the authors' methods: Quantification of nucleated cells was approximated via reference gene primer amplification. Data came from immunoSEQ multiplex PCR; TCRdb stores just in-frame clones and leaves some out. V and J calls and clone size are those listed in that table; D and trimming were worked out from the DNA. The data hold tens of thousands of clones, with over 90% observed a single time. CDR1 is LNHDA and CDR2 is SQIVND in the germline V gene (reference sequence). V was pared by 6 bases and J by 2 bases, with 6 bases of the junction left unmatched. This CDR3 contains 15 residues.

This clonotype was sampled from a man over 45 with acute or convalescent COVID-19. V usage is TRBV19 and J usage is TRBJ1-5, with 8 positions matching TRBD1. Input material: peripheral blood. CDR3 nucleotides: TGTGCCAGTAGGAGTCCGGGACAGGGCAATCAGCCCCAGCATTTT. This sequence encodes CASRSPGQGNQPQHF.